The T cell receptor (beta chain) described here comes from a study of graft-versus-host responses after intestinal transplantation. Turning to the study itself: Transplantation in recipients was multivisceral, liver-intestinal, or isolated intestinal. Recipients across the board were started on anti-thymocyte globulin induction, then kept on tacrolimus and steroids for roughly 3 years. The study's findings and limits: Peak circulating GvH clone levels were associated with early post-transplant HvG declines. Recipient-marrow GvH clones were detected, some having first appeared in ileum or blood.

Trimming removed 1 base from V and 8 bases from J, with 14 bases in between. The CDR3 runs 14 residues. The germline V gene has CDR1 MGHRA and CDR2 YSYEKL. Irradiated, violet-dye-labeled stimulators (around 200,000) were plated alongside around 200,000 CFSE-labeled responders. Within the sample, this clone is medium-sized. The table came from immunoSEQ multiplex PCR; TCRdb's copy has only in-frame clones and leaves some out. The sample carries fewer than 25,000 clones, 44% recorded once. The material was alloreactive CD8+ T cells from a mixed lymphocyte reaction culture, obtained before transplantation. Subset noted: CFSE-low proliferating T cells sorted from approximately 6-day pre-transplant mixed lymphocyte reaction (GvH or HvG direction). This chain connects TRBV4-1 to TRBJ1-2; unclear D gene. The source of this sequence is a human patient who was an organ donor for intestinal transplantation. This CDR3 reads CASSQVGSPRGYTF. In nucleotides, the CDR3 is TGCGCCAGCAGCCAAGTTGGCTCCCCTAGGGGCTACACCTTC.